This TCR beta chain was sequenced for a study of early T cells in non-severe SARS-CoV-2 infection. About the study: Chains stayed unpaired after sequencing of bulk RNA from unsorted whole blood. Whole-study results and caveats: VDJdb-based annotation leaned toward anti-spike CD8 responses and missed private and CD4 specificities.

After removal of 5 bases from V and 3 bases from J, the junction contained 11 bases not matched to a gene. The CDR3 totals 16 residues. In regard to this clonotype: Its antigen is currently unknown.

Each single cDNA molecule received a unique molecular identifier. In TCRdb, the 5' RACE reads were re-called with MiXCR into one record per CDR3 protein. The repertoire holds 85,000 to 95,000 distinct CDR3 sequences, about 14% seen once, with 0.58% in the top ten. The receptor was isolated from an adult who was a healthcare worker with PCR-confirmed SARS-CoV-2 infection or an uninfected control (not recorded which). Sequences were obtained from whole blood. V gene TRBV12-3 or TRBV12-4 combines with J gene TRBJ1-1; 8 bases line up with TRBD1. This CDR3 is CASSPDRARRDTEAFF. The CDR3, as DNA: TGTGCCAGCAGTCCGGACAGGGCTAGGAGGGACACTGAAGCTTTCTTT.